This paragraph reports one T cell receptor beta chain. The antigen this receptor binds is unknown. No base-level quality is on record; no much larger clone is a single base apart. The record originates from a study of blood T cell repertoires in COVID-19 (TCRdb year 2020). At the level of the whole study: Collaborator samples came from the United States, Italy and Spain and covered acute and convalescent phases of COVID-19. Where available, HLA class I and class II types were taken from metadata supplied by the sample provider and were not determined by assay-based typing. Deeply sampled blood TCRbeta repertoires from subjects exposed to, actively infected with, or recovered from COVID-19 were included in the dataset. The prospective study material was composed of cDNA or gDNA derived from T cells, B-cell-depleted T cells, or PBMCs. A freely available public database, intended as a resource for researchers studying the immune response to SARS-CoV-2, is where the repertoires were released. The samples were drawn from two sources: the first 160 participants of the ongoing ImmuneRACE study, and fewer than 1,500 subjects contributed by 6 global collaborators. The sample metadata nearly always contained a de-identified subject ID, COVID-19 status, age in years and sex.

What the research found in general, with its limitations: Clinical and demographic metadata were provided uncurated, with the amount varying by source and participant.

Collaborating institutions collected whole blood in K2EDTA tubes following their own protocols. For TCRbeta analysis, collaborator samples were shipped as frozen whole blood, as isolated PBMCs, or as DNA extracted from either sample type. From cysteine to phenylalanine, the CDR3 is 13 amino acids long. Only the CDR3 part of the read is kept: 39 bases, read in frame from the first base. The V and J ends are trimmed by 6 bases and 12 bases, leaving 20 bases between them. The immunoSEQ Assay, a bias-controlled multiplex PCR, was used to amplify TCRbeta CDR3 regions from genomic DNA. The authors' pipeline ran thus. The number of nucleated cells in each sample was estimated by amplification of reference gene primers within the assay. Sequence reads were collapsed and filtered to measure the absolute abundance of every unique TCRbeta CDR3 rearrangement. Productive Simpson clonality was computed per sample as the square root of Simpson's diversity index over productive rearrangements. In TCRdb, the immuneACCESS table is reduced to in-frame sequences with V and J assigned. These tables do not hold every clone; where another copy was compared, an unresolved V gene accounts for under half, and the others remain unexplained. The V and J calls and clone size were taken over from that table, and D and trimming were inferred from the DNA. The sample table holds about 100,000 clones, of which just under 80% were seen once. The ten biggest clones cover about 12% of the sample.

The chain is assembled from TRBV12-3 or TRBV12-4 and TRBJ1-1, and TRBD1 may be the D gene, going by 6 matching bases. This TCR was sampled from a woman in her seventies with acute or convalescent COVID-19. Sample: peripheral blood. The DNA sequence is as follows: TGTGCCAGCAGGGCCGGGGGGGGCCCAGCAACTTTCTTT. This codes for CASRAGGGPATFF.